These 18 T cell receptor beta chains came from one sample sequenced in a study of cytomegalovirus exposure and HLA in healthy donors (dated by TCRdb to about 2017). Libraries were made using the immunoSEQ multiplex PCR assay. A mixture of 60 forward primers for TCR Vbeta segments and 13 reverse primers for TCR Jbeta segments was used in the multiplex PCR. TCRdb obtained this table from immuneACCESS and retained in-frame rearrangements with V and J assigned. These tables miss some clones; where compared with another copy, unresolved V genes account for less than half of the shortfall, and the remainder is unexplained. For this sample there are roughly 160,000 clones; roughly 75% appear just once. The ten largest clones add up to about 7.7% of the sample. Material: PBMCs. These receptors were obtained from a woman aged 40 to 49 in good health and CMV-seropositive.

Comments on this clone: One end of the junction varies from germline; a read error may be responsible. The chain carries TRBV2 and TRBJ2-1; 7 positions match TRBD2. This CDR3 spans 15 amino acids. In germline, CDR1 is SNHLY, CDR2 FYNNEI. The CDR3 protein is CARRMAGVSYNEQLF. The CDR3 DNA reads TGTGCCAGGCGGATGGCGGGAGTCTCCTACAATGAGCAGCTCTTC.

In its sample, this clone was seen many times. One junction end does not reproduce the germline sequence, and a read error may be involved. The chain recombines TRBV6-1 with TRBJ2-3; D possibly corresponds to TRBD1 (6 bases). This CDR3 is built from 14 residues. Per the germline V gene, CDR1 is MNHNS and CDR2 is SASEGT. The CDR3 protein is CASSEATGTNTQYF. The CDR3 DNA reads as TGTGCCAGCAGTGAAGCGACAGGCACAAATACGCAGTATTTT.

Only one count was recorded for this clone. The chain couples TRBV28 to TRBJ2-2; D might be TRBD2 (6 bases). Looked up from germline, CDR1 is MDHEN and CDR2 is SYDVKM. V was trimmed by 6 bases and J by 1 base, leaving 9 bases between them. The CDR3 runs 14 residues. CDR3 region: CASRRLENTGELFF. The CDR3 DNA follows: TGTGCCAGCAGACGACTAGAGAACACCGGGGAGCTGTTTTTT.

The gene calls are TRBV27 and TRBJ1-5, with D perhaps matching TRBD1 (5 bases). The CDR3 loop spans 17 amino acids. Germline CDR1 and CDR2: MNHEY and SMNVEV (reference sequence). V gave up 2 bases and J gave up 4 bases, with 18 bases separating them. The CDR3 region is CASSLSGGRAGNQPQHF. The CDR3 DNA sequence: TGTGCCAGCAGTTTAAGCGGGGGGAGGGCAGGGAATCAGCCCCAGCATTTT.

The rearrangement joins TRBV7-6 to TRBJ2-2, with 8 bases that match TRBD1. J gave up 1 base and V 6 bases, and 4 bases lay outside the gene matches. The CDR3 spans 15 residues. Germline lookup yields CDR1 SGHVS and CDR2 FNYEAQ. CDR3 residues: CASRRDRMNTGELFF. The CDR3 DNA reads TGTGCCAGCAGAAGGGACAGGATGAACACCGGGGAGCTGTTTTTT.

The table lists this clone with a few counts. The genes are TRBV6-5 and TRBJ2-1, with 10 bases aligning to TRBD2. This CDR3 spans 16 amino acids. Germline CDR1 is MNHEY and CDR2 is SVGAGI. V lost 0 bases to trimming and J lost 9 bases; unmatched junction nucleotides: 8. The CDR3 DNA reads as TGTGCCAGCAGTTACTCGGGGCTAGCGGGAGCTAGTGAGCAGTTCTTC. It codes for CASSYSGLAGASEQFF.

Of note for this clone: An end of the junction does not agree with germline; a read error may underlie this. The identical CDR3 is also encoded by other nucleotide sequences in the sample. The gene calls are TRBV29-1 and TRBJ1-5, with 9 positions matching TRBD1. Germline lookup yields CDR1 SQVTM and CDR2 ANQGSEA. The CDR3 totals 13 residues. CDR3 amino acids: CSVQGASNQPQHF. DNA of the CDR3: TGCAGCGTACAGGGGGCTAGCAACCAGCCCCAGCATTTT.

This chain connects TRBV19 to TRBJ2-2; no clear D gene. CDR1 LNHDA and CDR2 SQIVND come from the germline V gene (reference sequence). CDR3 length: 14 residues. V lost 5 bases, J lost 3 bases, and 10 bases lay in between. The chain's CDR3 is CASSSHGYTGELFF. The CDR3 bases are TGTGCCAGTAGTTCCCACGGTTACACCGGGGAGCTGTTTTTT. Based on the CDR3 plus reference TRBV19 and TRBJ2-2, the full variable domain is DGGITQSPKYLFRKEGQNVTLSCEQNLNHDAMYWYRQDPGQGLRLIYYSQIVNDFQKGDIAEGYSVSREKKESFPLTVTSAQKNPTAFYLCASSSHGYTGELFFGEGSRLTVL.

The CDR3 sequence is CASSPGVGRRGYEQFF. CDR3 nucleotides: TGTGCCAGCAGCCCTGGTGTAGGTCGGAGGGGTTATGAGCAGTTCTTC. The chain links TRBV5-8 to TRBJ2-1; D may be TRBD2 (6 bases). V was trimmed by 4 bases and J by 8 bases, leaving 22 bases between them. CDR1 and CDR2 from the germline V gene are SGHTS and YDEGEE. This CDR3 comprises 16 residues. Full variable domain (outside the CDR3, taken from reference TRBV5-8 and TRBJ2-1): EAGVTQSPTHLIKTRGQQATLRCSPISGHTSVYWYQQALGLGLQFLLWYDEGEERNRGNFPPRFSGRQFPNYSSELNVNALELEDSALYLCASSPGVGRRGYEQFFGPGTRLTVL.

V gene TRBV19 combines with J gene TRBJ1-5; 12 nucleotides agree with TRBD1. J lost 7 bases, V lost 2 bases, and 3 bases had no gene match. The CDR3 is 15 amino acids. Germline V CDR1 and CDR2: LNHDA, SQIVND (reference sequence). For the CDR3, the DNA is TGTGCCAGTAGTATAAGGGACAGGGGGCGGCAGCCCCAGCATTTT. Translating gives CASSIRDRGRQPQHF.

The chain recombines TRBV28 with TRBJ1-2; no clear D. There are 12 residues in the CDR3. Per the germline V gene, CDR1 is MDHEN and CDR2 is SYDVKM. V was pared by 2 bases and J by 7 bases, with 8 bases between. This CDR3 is CASSLLNSGYTF. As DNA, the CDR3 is TGTGCCAGCAGTTTACTGAATAGTGGCTACACCTTC.

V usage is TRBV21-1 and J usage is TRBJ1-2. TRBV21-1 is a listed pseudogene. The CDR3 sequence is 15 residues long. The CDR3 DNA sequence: TGTGCCAGCGGAACCGAGGTTCCCCGTTGTTATGGCTACACCTTC. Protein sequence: CASGTEVPRCYGYTF.

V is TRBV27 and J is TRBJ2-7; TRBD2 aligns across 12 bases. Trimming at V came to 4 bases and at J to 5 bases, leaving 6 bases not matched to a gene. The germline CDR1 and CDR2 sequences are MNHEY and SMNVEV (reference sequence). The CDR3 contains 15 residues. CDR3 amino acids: CASSWRLAGVDEQYF. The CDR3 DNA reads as TGTGCCAGCAGTTGGAGACTAGCGGGAGTGGACGAGCAGTACTTC.

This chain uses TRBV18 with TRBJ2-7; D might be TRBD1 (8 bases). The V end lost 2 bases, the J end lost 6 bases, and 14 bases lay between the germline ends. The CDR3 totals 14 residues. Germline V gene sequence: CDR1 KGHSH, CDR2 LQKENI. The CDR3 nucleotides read TGTGCCAGCTCACCATACAGGGGGGGAGGCGAGCAGTACTTC. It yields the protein CASSPYRGGGEQYF.

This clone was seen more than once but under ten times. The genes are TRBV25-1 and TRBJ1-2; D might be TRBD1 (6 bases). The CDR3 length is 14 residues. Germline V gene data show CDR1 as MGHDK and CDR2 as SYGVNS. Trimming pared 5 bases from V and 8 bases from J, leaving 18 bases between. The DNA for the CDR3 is TGTGCCAGCAGTATGAGACAGGCCCTGAGCGGCTACACCTTC. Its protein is CASSMRQALSGYTF.

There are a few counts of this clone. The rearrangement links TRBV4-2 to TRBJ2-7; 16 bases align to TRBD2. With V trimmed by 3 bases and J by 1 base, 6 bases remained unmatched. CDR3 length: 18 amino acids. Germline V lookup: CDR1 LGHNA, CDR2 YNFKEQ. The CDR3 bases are TGTGCCAGCAGCCAGAACCGGGGACTAGCGGGAGGGTCCTACGAGCAGTACTTC. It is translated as CASSQNRGLAGGSYEQYF.

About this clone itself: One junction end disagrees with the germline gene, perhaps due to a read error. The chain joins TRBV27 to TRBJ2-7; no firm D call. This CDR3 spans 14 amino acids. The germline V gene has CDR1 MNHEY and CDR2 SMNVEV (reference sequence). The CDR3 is CASSLSSGGYEQYF. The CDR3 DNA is TGTGCCAGCAGCTTATCCTCCGGCGGCTACGAGCAGTACTTC.

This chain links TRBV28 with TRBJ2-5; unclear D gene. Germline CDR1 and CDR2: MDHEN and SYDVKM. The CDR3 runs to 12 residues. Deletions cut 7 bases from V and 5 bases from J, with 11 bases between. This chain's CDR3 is CASNDDGETQYF. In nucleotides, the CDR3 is TGTGCCAGCAACGACGACGGGGAGACCCAGTACTTC.